One and the same sample provided the 26 T cell receptor beta chains below, sequenced in a study of T cell responses to AZD1222 COVID-19 vaccine. Sequencing was performed with immunoSEQ multiplex PCR; in TCRdb, only in-frame clones are kept and a portion is missing. The table has 75,000 to 90,000 clones, more than 85% seen once. The sequenced sample was peripheral blood, obtained on day 0 of AZD1222 vaccination. These receptors were obtained from an adult in good health.

The chain joins TRBV19 to TRBJ2-2; 12 bases map to TRBD2. The CDR3 contains 17 residues. V trimming: 4 bases; J trimming: 2 bases; junction bases outside the gene matches: 5. Germline V gives CDR1 LNHDA, CDR2 SQIVND (reference sequence). Here the CDR3 DNA reads TGTGCCAGTAGTAAAGCTAGCGGGGGGGTAAACACCGGGGAGCTGTTTTTT. It specifies CASSKASGGVNTGELFF.

This rearrangement joins TRBV7-2 to TRBJ2-1; weak D call: TRBD1 (5 bases). In germline, CDR1 is SGHTA, CDR2 FQGNSA. CDR3 length: 17 residues. The ends were cut back, 1 base at V and 7 bases at J, with 20 bases in the middle. The CDR3: CASSLVLIGQGRNEQFF. The CDR3 bases are TGTGCCAGCAGCTTAGTTCTTATTGGGCAGGGTCGGAATGAGCAGTTCTTC.

V usage is TRBV3-1 (or the pseudogene TRBV3-2) and J usage is TRBJ1-2; 9 bases are a match to TRBD1. With V trimmed by 5 bases and J by 5 bases, 9 bases remained unmatched. This CDR3 spans 15 amino acids. CDR1 LGHDT and CDR2 YNNKEL come from the germline V gene (reference sequence). The CDR3 reads CASSKTGGQGYGYTF. CDR3 coding DNA: TGTGCCAGCAGCAAAACAGGGGGCCAGGGGTATGGCTACACCTTC.

This clone has just one count. The chain recombines TRBV19 with TRBJ1-5, with a weak D call TRBD1 (6 bases). There are 14 residues in the CDR3. The germline gives CDR1 LNHDA, CDR2 SQIVND (reference sequence). Between the trimmed V and J ends, which lost 4 bases and 6 bases, there was a span of 13 bases. The CDR3 spells CASSNRQGLQPQHF. CDR3 coding DNA: TGTGCCAGTAGTAACCGTCAGGGGCTTCAGCCCCAGCATTTT.

The chain uses TRBV5-1 and TRBJ2-2; D gene unclear. Germline V CDR1 and CDR2: SGHRS, YFSETQ. The CDR3 has 17 amino acids. The ends were cut back, 0 bases at V and 5 bases at J, with 17 bases in the middle. This CDR3 is CASSLALGQSLTGELFF. CDR3 nucleotide sequence: TGCGCCAGCAGCTTGGCCTTGGGTCAGTCACTAACCGGGGAGCTGTTTTTT.

The rearrangement uses TRBV19 and TRBJ1-6, with 10 bases lining up with TRBD1. CDR3 length: 19 amino acids. Germline CDR1 and CDR2: LNHDA and SQIVND (reference sequence). V lost 3 bases, J lost 10 bases, and 18 bases stayed unmatched. The CDR3 region has the DNA TGTGCCAGTAGTATCGGGATGGTGGGACAGGGGAATCTTAACTCACCCCTCCACTTT. Translation gives CASSIGMVGQGNLNSPLHF. Supplemented by reference TRBV19 and TRBJ1-6, the full variable domain reads DGGITQSPKYLFRKEGQNVTLSCEQNLNHDAMYWYRQDPGQGLRLIYYSQIVNDFQKGDIAEGYSVSREKKESFPLTVTSAQKNPTAFYLCASSIGMVGQGNLNSPLHFGNGTRLTVT.

The V gene is TRBV12-3 or TRBV12-4, the J gene TRBJ1-1; weak D call: TRBD1 (6 bases). This CDR3 is 13 amino acids long. V lost 3 bases and J lost 4, with 9 bases in between. The CDR3 region has the DNA TGTGCCAGCAGTTTCCAGGGGTCCACTGAAGCTTTCTTT. It specifies CASSFQGSTEAFF.

V gene TRBV5-4 combines with J gene TRBJ1-3; the match to TRBD1 covers 9 bases. The junction had 3 bases not matched to a gene; V was cut back by 2 bases and J by 0 bases. This CDR3 contains 16 residues. Per the germline V gene, CDR1 is SGHNT and CDR2 is YYREEE (reference sequence). The CDR3 DNA is TGTGCCAGCAGCTTTACAGGGGGCCCCTCTGGAAACACCATATATTTT. Translating it yields CASSFTGGPSGNTIYF.

This rearrangement joins TRBV7-2 to TRBJ2-5; no reliable D call. Germline CDR1 SGHTA, CDR2 FQGNSA. V shed 1 base and J shed 5 bases, with 8 bases lying between them. The CDR3 is made up of 13 amino acids. The CDR3 region has the DNA TGTGCCAGCAGCTTAGTCTTTAAGGAGACCCAGTACTTC. It codes for CASSLVFKETQYF.

The gene calls are TRBV3-1 (or the pseudogene TRBV3-2) and TRBJ2-7; a weak D match, TRBD2 (5 bases). V was shortened by 1 base and J by 3 bases, with 13 bases between the two germline ends. The CDR3 runs 15 residues. Germline values: CDR1 LGHDT, CDR2 YNNKEL (reference sequence). The CDR3: CASSQGETYLYEQYF. CDR3 bases: TGTGCCAGCAGCCAAGGGGAGACGTACCTCTACGAGCAGTACTTC.

This clone was observed a single time. The chain employs TRBV2 and TRBJ2-3; maybe TRBD1 (6 bases). CDR1 is SNHLY and CDR2 is FYNNEI in the germline V gene. The length of the CDR3 is 15 residues. V was clipped by 2 bases and J by 1 base, with 10 bases between them. For the CDR3, the DNA is TGTGCCAGCAGTGAATCTCGACAGGGCACAGATACGCAGTATTTT. This translates into CASSESRQGTDTQYF.

This clone was recorded once. The chain employs TRBV19 and TRBJ2-3; D gene uncertain. Trimming pared 3 bases from V and 8 bases from J, leaving 12 bases between. This CDR3 comprises 13 residues. The germline V gene has CDR1 LNHDA and CDR2 SQIVND (reference sequence). The CDR3, as DNA: TGTGCCAGTAGTATTATGGGTTCGGGTACGCAGTATTTT. Protein: CASSIMGSGTQYF.

V gene TRBV9 combines with J gene TRBJ2-2, with a tentative D call TRBD2 (5 bases). CDR1 is SGDLS, CDR2 YYNGEE, per germline. The CDR3 is 13 residues long. V shed 3 bases and J shed 6 bases, with 9 bases lying between them. The CDR3, as DNA: TGTGCCAGCAGCGCAGGACTGGCCGGGGAGCTGTTTTTT. Amino acids: CASSAGLAGELFF.

In this sample, this clone turned up once. This CDR3 is CASSSVSSSGANVLTF. In DNA, the CDR3 is TGTGCCAGCAGCTCAGTCAGTTCCTCTGGGGCCAACGTCCTGACTTTC. The genes are TRBV7-9 and TRBJ2-6, with D uncertain. V lost 4 bases, J lost 0 bases, and 10 bases lay in between. The CDR3 is 16 residues long. The germline gives CDR1 SEHNR, CDR2 FQNEAQ (reference sequence).

The chain carries TRBV23-1 and TRBJ1-5; maybe TRBD1 (5 bases). TRBV23-1 falls under the ORF class, with uncertain function. The CDR3 consists of 16 residues. The V and J ends lost 0 bases and 3 bases respectively, with 12 bases between them. The CDR3 bases are TGCGCCAGCAGTCAATCAAGGGACGAGGCCAATCAGCCCCAGCATTTT. Amino acid sequence: CASSQSRDEANQPQHF.

The chain uses TRBV28 and TRBJ1-2; D unclear. The CDR3 sequence is 13 residues long. V lost 10 bases and J lost 3, with 15 bases in between. Germline V lookup: CDR1 MDHEN, CDR2 SYDVKM. The DNA for the CDR3 is TGTGCCACACCAGGAGACCATCACTATGGCTACACCTTC. Its translation: CATPGDHHYGYTF.

The chain joins TRBV5-6 to TRBJ2-3; 10 bases are shared with TRBD2. Germline V gene lookup returns CDR1 SGHDT and CDR2 YYEEEE. The CDR3 totals 17 residues. J lost 4 bases, V lost 0 bases, and 8 bases had no gene match. The CDR3 nucleotides read TGTGCCAGCAGCTTGGCCACAGCGGGGGGGCACGCAGATACGCAGTATTTT. Amino acids: CASSLATAGGHADTQYF.

The chain joins TRBV5-1 to TRBJ2-3; D is undetermined. This CDR3 has 15 residues. Germline-derived CDR1 and CDR2 are SGHRS and YFSETQ. V lost 3 bases to trimming and J lost 0 bases, with 11 bases between them. CDR3 nucleotide sequence: TGCGCCAGCAGCTACGAAGTTTCTAGCACAGATACGCAGTATTTT. It encodes CASSYEVSSTDTQYF.

J is TRBJ1-1 and V is TRBV5-1; 7 positions match TRBD1. Trimming took 6 bases from V and 0 from J; bases not matched to a gene: 5. Per the germline V gene, CDR1 is SGHRS and CDR2 is YFSETQ. The CDR3 loop spans 14 amino acids. Here the CDR3 DNA reads TGCGCCAGCAACAGGGGACAGTTGAACACTGAAGCTTTCTTT. Translated: CASNRGQLNTEAFF.

The chain uses TRBV19 and TRBJ1-4; no clear D gene. Between the trimmed V and J ends, which lost 7 bases and 0 bases, there was a span of 18 bases. CDR1 is LNHDA and CDR2 is SQIVND in the germline V gene (reference sequence). The CDR3 has 17 residues. CDR3 protein: CASTTRSTATTNEKLFF. The CDR3 DNA is TGTGCCAGTACCACCAGATCCACAGCTACAACTAATGAAAAACTGTTTTTT.

The V gene is TRBV6-6, the J gene TRBJ1-3; the match to TRBD1 covers 7 bases. The CDR3 is 14 amino acids. With 2 bases clipped from V and 2 bases from J, the junction kept 0 bases outside the gene matches. Germline V gene data show CDR1 as MNHNY and CDR2 as SVGAGI (reference sequence). The CDR3: CASSYQGAGNTIYF. The CDR3, as DNA: TGTGCCAGCAGTTACCAGGGGGCTGGAAACACCATATATTTT.

The chain couples TRBV7-6 to TRBJ2-7; 7 bases align to TRBD1. CDR1 and CDR2 from the germline V gene are SGHVS and FNYEAQ. V shed 0 bases, J shed 0 bases, and the junction held 5 bases outside the gene matches. The CDR3 length is 16 residues. DNA for the CDR3: TGTGCCAGCAGCTTAGCTGGGACAGCTGACTCCTACGAGCAGTACTTC. It translates to CASSLAGTADSYEQYF.

This chain joins TRBV6-6 and TRBJ2-6; the D is unclear. Trimming cost V 6 bases and J 0 bases, with 6 bases left between them. Germline CDR1 MNHNY, CDR2 SVGAGI (reference sequence). The CDR3 consists of 14 residues. The CDR3 here is CASSIPSGANVLTF. DNA for the CDR3: TGTGCCAGCAGCATCCCCTCTGGGGCCAACGTCCTGACTTTC.

J is TRBJ1-1 and V is TRBV13, with 8 bases identical to TRBD1. With 3 bases clipped from V and 10 bases from J, the junction kept 10 bases outside the gene matches. Germline CDR1 is PRHDT and CDR2 is FYEKMQ (reference sequence). This CDR3 has 14 residues. The DNA of the CDR3 is TGTGCCAGCAGCTTTCCATCAGGGGGCGCGGGAGCTTTCTTT. This translates into CASSFPSGGAGAFF. Complete variable domain (other parts from reference TRBV13 and TRBJ1-1): AAGVIQSPRHLIKEKRETATLKCYPIPRHDTVYWYQQGPGQDPQFLISFYEKMQSDKGSIPDRFSAQQFSDYHSELNMSSLELGDSALYFCASSFPSGGAGAFFGQGTRLTVV.

The chain combines TRBV5-1 with TRBJ1-1; 7 bases line up with TRBD1. Unmatched junction bases numbered 11, after V lost 3 bases and J lost 6 bases. The CDR3 covers 15 residues. From germline, CDR1 is SGHRS and CDR2 YFSETQ. The CDR3 DNA is TGCGCCAGCAGCTCGAATACAGGGGCCGTCGCTGAAGCTTTCTTT. It yields the protein CASSSNTGAVAEAFF.

This chain joins TRBV20-1 and TRBJ2-2, with D possibly being TRBD2 (6 bases). The germline CDR1 and CDR2 sequences are DFQATT and SNEGSKA (reference sequence). V was shortened by 3 bases and J by 6 bases, with 20 bases between the two germline ends. This CDR3 contains 16 residues. The CDR3, as DNA: TGCAGTGCTAGTGGTCGGACTAATTTTGAGGCCGGGGAGCTGTTTTTT. This codes for CSASGRTNFEAGELFF.